Following are 29 T cell receptor beta chains from one sample sequenced in a study of blood T cell repertoires in COVID-19. Data came from immunoSEQ multiplex PCR; TCRdb stores just in-frame clones and leaves some out. The sample consists of 250,000 or so clones, 88% of them appearing once. Input material: peripheral blood. The receptors originated from a middle-aged woman who had recovered from COVID-19.

The chain couples TRBV11-3 to TRBJ2-5; 8 bases are a match to TRBD1. Germline CDR1 and CDR2: SGHNT and YENEEA. The CDR3 sequence is 14 residues long. V was pared by 5 bases and J by 5 bases, with 7 bases of the junction left unmatched. The CDR3 loop reads CASSRQGRGETQYF. CDR3 coding DNA: TGTGCCAGCAGCCGACAGGGGCGGGGTGAGACCCAGTACTTC.

This clone was seen only once. V gene TRBV7-2 combines with J gene TRBJ1-2; D might be TRBD1 (6 bases). CDR3 length: 14 amino acids. Trimming stripped 5 bases from V and 4 bases from J, with 14 bases between. CDR1 is SGHTA and CDR2 is FQGNSA in the germline V gene. CDR3 loop: CASSRTDAFYGYTF. As DNA, the CDR3 is TGTGCCAGCAGCCGGACAGACGCCTTCTATGGCTACACCTTC. The full variable domain, with the rest looked up from reference TRBV7-2 and TRBJ1-2, is GAGVSQSPSNKVTEKGKDVELRCDPISGHTALYWYRQSLGQGLEFLIYFQGNSAPDKSGLPSDRFSAERTGGSVSTLTIQRTQQEDSAVYLCASSRTDAFYGYTFGSGTRLTVV.

The rearrangement uses TRBV10-3 and TRBJ1-3; 10 bases are a match to TRBD1. Trimming cost V 10 bases and J 8 bases; bases outside gene matches: 8. The CDR3 loop spans 13 amino acids. From germline, CDR1 is ENHRY and CDR2 SYGVKD. Here the CDR3 DNA reads TGTGCCACTGCCGGGACAGGGGAGGACACCATATATTTT. This translates into CATAGTGEDTIYF.

CDR3 protein: CASSTGLEGTETQYF. The CDR3 DNA sequence: TGTGCCAGCAGCACGGGACTAGAGGGGACGGAGACCCAGTACTTC. The chain combines TRBV5-8 with TRBJ2-5, with 8 bases identical to TRBD2. The V gene end was trimmed by 4 bases and the J gene end by 5 bases; junction bases not matched to a gene: 10. Looked up from germline, CDR1 is SGHTS and CDR2 is YDEGEE. The CDR3 consists of 15 residues.

J is TRBJ2-3 and V is TRBV30; 7 bases fit TRBD1. Germline CDR1 reads GTSNPN; CDR2 reads SVGIG (reference sequence). Trimming took 3 bases from V and 10 from J; bases not matched to a gene: 13. The CDR3 spans 14 residues. In DNA, the CDR3 is TGTGCCTGGAGCGCCGGGACAGCCCCTAACTCGCAGTATTTT. Translated, it gives CAWSAGTAPNSQYF.

V gene TRBV24-1 combines with J gene TRBJ1-2, with TRBD1 as a possible D gene (6 bases). CDR3 length: 11 residues. CDR1 KGHDR and CDR2 SFDVKD come from the germline V gene. Trimming pared 7 bases from V and 8 bases from J, leaving 10 bases between. The CDR3 bases are TGTGCCACCAGGGGGGCCGGGGGCTACACCTTC. This codes for CATRGAGGYTF.

The chain couples TRBV3-1 (or the pseudogene TRBV3-2) to TRBJ1-2; tentative D call: TRBD1 (5 bases). V was cut by 5 bases and J by 4 bases, with 8 bases left in between. The germline gives CDR1 LGHDT, CDR2 YNNKEL (reference sequence). The CDR3 runs 12 residues. The CDR3 protein is CASSGDSYGYTF. The CDR3 region has the DNA TGTGCCAGCAGCGGAGACAGCTATGGCTACACCTTC.

DNA for the CDR3: TGTGCCTGGAGTCCGGGACTCTCCACACAGTATTTT. Its translation: CAWSPGLSTQYF. The V gene is TRBV30, the J gene TRBJ2-3; a weak D match, TRBD2 (6 bases). Per the germline V gene, CDR1 is GTSNPN and CDR2 is SVGIG (reference sequence). This CDR3 region has 12 residues. The V gene lost 2 bases and the J gene lost 12 bases, with 15 bases spanning the gap.

At least ten counts were recorded for this clone. This chain joins TRBV7-9 and TRBJ1-2, with D unresolved. The CDR3 has 15 amino acids. Between the trimmed V and J ends, which lost 5 bases and 0 bases, there was a span of 13 bases. In germline, CDR1 is SEHNR, CDR2 FQNEAQ (reference sequence). CDR3 sequence (DNA): TGTGCCAGCAGCCCCGCCGGCGGCCCTAACTATGGCTACACCTTC. Amino acid sequence: CASSPAGGPNYGYTF.

The chain links TRBV6-2 or TRBV6-3 to TRBJ1-4, with D perhaps matching TRBD1 (5 bases). The CDR3 runs 13 residues. Per the germline V gene, CDR1 is MNHEY and CDR2 is SVGEGT. V was shortened by 0 bases and J by 11 bases, with 10 bases between the two germline ends. CDR3 region: CASSYSPGEKLFF. The DNA for the CDR3 is TGTGCCAGCAGTTACTCTCCGGGGGAGAAACTGTTTTTT.

This clone was counted a single time. J is TRBJ2-5 and V is TRBV21-1; the table's D gene call, TRBD1, was not cross checked with the DNA. TRBV21-1 is a known pseudogene. The CDR3 runs to 13 residues. Here the CDR3 reads CASSPQGQETQYF. CDR3 in DNA: TGTGCCAGCAGCCCCCAGGGTCAAGAGACCCAGTACTTC.

This chain connects TRBV11-3 to TRBJ1-1; possible D gene TRBD1, 5 bases. The CDR3 is made up of 15 amino acids. Germline loops: CDR1 SGHNT, CDR2 YENEEA. V was pared by 1 base and J by 7 bases, with 16 bases between. CDR3 DNA sequence: TGTGCCAGCAGCTTAGGACCAGGGCTGAACGTTGAAGCTTTCTTT. Protein product: CASSLGPGLNVEAFF. The entire variable domain, with the rest obtained from reference TRBV11-3 and TRBJ1-1, is as follows: EAGVVQSPRYKIIEKKQPVAFWCNPISGHNTLYWYLQNLGQGPELLIRYENEEAVDDSQLPKDRFSAERLKGVDSTLKIQPAELGDSAVYLCASSLGPGLNVEAFFGQGTRLTVV.

The genes are TRBV5-1 and TRBJ2-2; D possibly corresponds to TRBD1 (6 bases). Trimming pared 4 bases from V and 0 bases from J, leaving 10 bases between. CDR1 SGHRS and CDR2 YFSETQ come from the germline V gene. This CDR3 spans 15 amino acids. CDR3 sequence reads: CASSRTVSNTGELFF. CDR3 DNA: TGCGCCAGCAGCCGGACAGTCTCGAACACCGGGGAGCTGTTTTTT.

This clone was picked up a small number of times. The sample holds other DNA sequences that translate to the same CDR3. The chain recombines TRBV29-1 with TRBJ2-1, with 12 bases that match TRBD2. This CDR3 contains 12 residues. V was pared by 7 bases and J by 7 bases, with 2 bases of the junction left unmatched. Looked up from germline, CDR1 is SQVTM and CDR2 is ANQGSEA. CDR3 nucleotides: TGCAGCGGTACTAGCGGGAGGAATGAGCAGTTCTTC. Its protein is CSGTSGRNEQFF.

The gene calls are TRBV29-1 and TRBJ1-2, with 7 bases identical to TRBD1. Germline values: CDR1 SQVTM, CDR2 ANQGSEA. V lost 6 bases and J lost 4; bases outside the gene matches: 8. The CDR3 covers 13 residues. CDR3 in amino acids: CSVKQGSGYGYTF. DNA of the CDR3: TGCAGCGTGAAACAGGGGTCGGGCTATGGCTACACCTTC.

DNA of the CDR3: TGCGCCAGCAGCTTGGCCACAGGGGCAGGGACGCAGTATTTT. This gives the protein CASSLATGAGTQYF. The chain couples TRBV5-1 to TRBJ2-3; 7 bases line up with TRBD1. The CDR3 is 14 amino acids. Germline CDR1 reads SGHRS; CDR2 reads YFSETQ. J gave up 9 bases and V 0 bases, and 7 bases lay outside the gene matches. The full variable domain, its missing parts supplied by reference TRBV5-1 and TRBJ2-3, is KAGVTQTPRYLIKTRGQQVTLSCSPISGHRSVSWYQQTPGQGLQFLFEYFSETQRNKGNFPGRFSGRQFSNSRSEMNVSTLELGDSALYLCASSLATGAGTQYFGPGTRLTVL.

This clone has just one count. The chain carries TRBV29-1 and TRBJ2-7; TRBD1 matches 9 bases. The CDR3 totals 13 residues. With V trimmed by 4 bases and J by 7 bases, 8 bases remained unmatched. Germline CDR1 reads SQVTM; CDR2 reads ANQGSEA. The CDR3 loop is CSVGGQGGREQYF. The CDR3 bases are TGCAGCGTTGGGGGACAGGGAGGTAGGGAGCAGTACTTC.

The rearrangement uses TRBV7-9 and TRBJ1-4, with D perhaps matching TRBD1 (6 bases). V lost 1 base, J lost 3 bases, and 12 bases lay in between. In germline, CDR1 is SEHNR, CDR2 FQNEAQ (reference sequence). The CDR3 loop spans 16 amino acids. The CDR3 protein is CASSLENGGPNEKLFF. As DNA, the CDR3 is TGTGCCAGCAGCTTAGAAAATGGGGGCCCTAATGAAAAACTGTTTTTT. Full variable domain (remainder filled in from reference TRBV7-9 and TRBJ1-4): DTGVSQNPRHKITKRGQNVTFRCDPISEHNRLYWYRQTLGQGPEFLTYFQNEAQLEKSRLLSDRFSAERPKGSFSTLEIQRTEQGDSAMYLCASSLENGGPNEKLFFGSGTQLSVL.

V is TRBV7-9 and J is TRBJ2-7; tentatively, D is TRBD1 (6 bases). The CDR3 length is 15 residues. The ends were cut back, 1 base at V and 3 bases at J, with 13 bases in the middle. Germline-derived CDR1 and CDR2 are SEHNR and FQNEAQ (reference sequence). As DNA, the CDR3 is TGTGCCAGCAGCTTAGGTGGGACATTAGACTACGAGCAGTACTTC. Its protein product is CASSLGGTLDYEQYF.

J is TRBJ2-4 and V is TRBV6-2 or TRBV6-3, with D maybe TRBD1 (6 bases). CDR1 and CDR2 (germline): MNHEY, SVGEGT. This CDR3 spans 16 amino acids. Trimming cost V 6 bases and J 0 bases, with 15 bases left between them. CDR3 loop: CASSPIWGLAKNIQYF. The CDR3 coding sequence is TGTGCCAGCAGCCCCATCTGGGGGCTAGCCAAAAACATTCAGTACTTC.

This clone was seen just once. The chain combines TRBV7-9 with TRBJ2-2, with 9 bases fitting TRBD1. From germline, CDR1 is SEHNR and CDR2 FQNEAQ (reference sequence). The V gene end was trimmed by 5 bases and the J gene end by 3 bases; junction bases not matched to a gene: 4. The CDR3 is 15 residues long. CDR3 coding DNA: TGTGCCAGCAGCGCGGGACAGGGATACACCGGGGAGCTGTTTTTT. Protein product: CASSAGQGYTGELFF. Based on the CDR3 plus reference TRBV7-9 and TRBJ2-2, the full variable domain is DTGVSQNPRHKITKRGQNVTFRCDPISEHNRLYWYRQTLGQGPEFLTYFQNEAQLEKSRLLSDRFSAERPKGSFSTLEIQRTEQGDSAMYLCASSAGQGYTGELFFGEGSRLTVL.

The chain joins TRBV6-2 or TRBV6-3 to TRBJ1-1; D uncertain. V was shortened by 6 bases and J by 5 bases, with 10 bases between the two germline ends. Germline V gives CDR1 MNHEY, CDR2 SVGEGT. The length of the CDR3 is 12 residues. CDR3 coding DNA: TGTGCCAGCAGCAACCCCCTAACTGAAGCTTTCTTT. This sequence encodes CASSNPLTEAFF.

This chain links TRBV7-9 with TRBJ1-5; TRBD1 might be the D (6 bases). Germline-derived CDR1 and CDR2 are SEHNR and FQNEAQ (reference sequence). The CDR3 spans 12 residues. The ends were cut back, 8 bases at V and 6 bases at J, with 11 bases in the middle. The CDR3 DNA sequence: TGTGCCAGCCGGAAAGGGGGTCAGCCCCAGCATTTT. Protein sequence: CASRKGGQPQHF.

This clone was seen only once. The genes are TRBV7-2 and TRBJ2-7; the match to TRBD2 covers 8 bases. The CDR3 is 14 amino acids. Losses at the gene ends were 6 bases for V and 7 bases for J; bases not matched to a gene: 11. Germline V gene lookup returns CDR1 SGHTA and CDR2 FQGNSA. The CDR3 sequence: CASRASGPRGEQYF. CDR3 in DNA: TGTGCCAGCAGGGCTAGCGGGCCGAGGGGGGAGCAGTACTTC.

This chain links TRBV29-1 with TRBJ1-4; D may be TRBD1 (6 bases). Germline CDR1 reads SQVTM; CDR2 reads ANQGSEA. The CDR3 runs to 17 residues. Trimming cost V 6 bases and J 8 bases, with 28 bases left between them. The DNA of the CDR3 is TGCAGCGTCGCCCCCTCCGTACCCGGGACAACACCCGAAAAACTGTTTTTT. It translates to CSVAPSVPGTTPEKLFF.

The chain joins TRBV24-1 to TRBJ1-2; no definite D call. Germline-derived CDR1 and CDR2 are KGHDR and SFDVKD. The ends were cut back, 0 bases at V and 5 bases at J, with 15 bases in the middle. The CDR3 is 16 amino acids. CDR3 residues: CATSDLRPGSGYGYTF. CDR3 nucleotide sequence: TGTGCCACCAGTGATTTGCGGCCGGGGAGTGGGTATGGCTACACCTTC.

V is TRBV4-3 and J is TRBJ1-2; tentatively, D is TRBD1 (6 bases). The germline V gene has CDR1 LGHNA and CDR2 YSLEER. The CDR3 extends over 17 amino acids. Trimming shortened V by 4 bases and J by 8 bases, and 26 bases separated the two germline ends. The CDR3 is CASSLTLGGTNLFGYTF. DNA of the CDR3: TGCGCCAGCAGCCTAACCCTGGGGGGGACAAACCTCTTCGGCTACACCTTC.

This chain connects TRBV11-3 to TRBJ2-1; D perhaps matches TRBD1 (5 bases). V lost 4 bases and J lost 7, with 11 bases in between. This CDR3 comprises 13 residues. The germline V gene encodes CDR1 SGHNT and CDR2 YENEEA. The CDR3 here is CASSWLGQNEQFF. DNA of the CDR3: TGTGCCAGCAGCTGGCTGGGGCAAAATGAGCAGTTCTTC.

V gene TRBV21-1 combines with J gene TRBJ2-7; the table's D call, TRBD2, was not checked against the DNA. TRBV21-1 represents a pseudogene. This CDR3 is 13 amino acids long. The CDR3 DNA is TGTGCCAGCACCCAGGGACTAGCTGTGGAGCAGTACTTC. Encoded protein: CASTQGLAVEQYF.